The rows below give T cell receptor beta chains drawn from one sample of a study of OX40 agonist ivuxolimab in advanced cancers. The protocol was immunoSEQ multiplex PCR, while the TCRdb copy is restricted to in-frame clones and leaves out a portion. The table records 60,000 to 65,000 clones, 80% to 90% of them present only once. Here the sequenced sample was CD4+ or CD8+ T cells sorted from blood, taken in a trial of the OX40 agonist ivuxolimab. The receptors here all came from an adult with an advanced solid tumor such as melanoma, head and neck, liver or kidney cancer. Each CDR3 is given with its conserved first and last residue. D genes are given only for firm matches. The size entry is marked missing in some rows and otherwise reads once, few, many or a size class.

D | J | V | size | DNA | CDR3
NA | TRBJ2-7 | TRBV30 | NA | TGTGCCTGGAGCCTCTCTATGGCCTACGAGCAGTACTTC | CAWSLSMAYEQYF
NA | TRBJ1-5 | TRBV4-2 | NA | TGTGCCAGCAGCCCTCTGGGGGGCAATCAGCCCCAGCATTTT | CASSPLGGNQPQHF
NA | TRBJ2-3 | TRBV5-1 | once | TGCGCCAGCAAATCGGATACGCAGTATTTT | CASKSDTQYF
NA | TRBJ2-7 | TRBV28 | NA | TGTGCCAGCACCATACATGGGGATACCTACGAGCAGTACTTC | CASTIHGDTYEQYF
TRBD2 | TRBJ2-1 | TRBV11-2 | NA | TGTGCCAGCAGCCCGGGGGGGCGCTACAATGAGCAGTTCTTC | CASSPGGRYNEQFF
TRBD1 | TRBJ2-7 | TRBV15 | once | TGTGCCACCAGCAGAGTTACCCAATGGACAGGGCCTAATCCCTACGAGCAGTACTTC | CATSRVTQWTGPNPYEQYF
TRBD1 | TRBJ2-7 | TRBV5-1 | NA | TGCGCCAGCAGCTTGTCGGGGACAGGGAACTACGAGCAGTACTTC | CASSLSGTGNYEQYF
NA | TRBJ1-2 | TRBV25-1 | NA | TGTGCCAGTGGGACTGGTTATGGCTACACCTTC | CASGTGYGYTF
NA | TRBJ2-1 | TRBV5-1 | NA | TGCGCCAGCAGCCTAAGCAATGAGCAGTTCTTC | CASSLSNEQFF
NA | TRBJ1-1 | TRBV9 | once | TGTGCCAGCAACCCAGGGGTGATGAACACTGAAGCTTTCTTT | CASNPGVMNTEAFF
NA | TRBJ1-3 | TRBV15 | once | TGTGCCACCAGCGGGGGTAGGGCTGCGGGAAACACCATATATTTT | CATSGGRAAGNTIYF
TRBD1 | TRBJ2-2 | TRBV7-7 | NA | TGTGCCAGCAGCTTACTGCCGGGACAGTTGAACACCGGGGAGCTGTTTTTT | CASSLLPGQLNTGELFF
NA | TRBJ2-7 | TRBV27 | NA | TGTGCCAGCAGTCCCTCCGGGGGCCCGTTCGACGAGCAGTACTTC | CASSPSGGPFDEQYF
TRBD2 | TRBJ2-1 | TRBV7-9 | NA | TGTGCCAGCAGAGGGACTAGCGGGGTGGATGAGCAGTTCTTC | CASRGTSGVDEQFF
NA | TRBJ2-2 | TRBV30 | NA | TGTGCCTGGAGTGTAATGAACACCGGGGAGCTGTTTTTT | CAWSVMNTGELFF
NA | TRBJ1-1 | TRBV29-1 | NA | TGCAGCGTTTATTTCCCGGGAGGGGAAGCTTTCTTT | CSVYFPGGEAFF
NA | TRBJ1-2 | TRBV13 | few | TGTGCCAGCAGCTTAGCGTTTTCGGGGGTCTACACCTTC | CASSLAFSGVYTF
NA | TRBJ2-5 | TRBV11-2 | NA | TGTGCCAGCAGTCTGGGACGCCTCGGGGTCCAAGAGACCCAGTACTTC | CASSLGRLGVQETQYF
TRBD1 | TRBJ2-1 | TRBV27 | NA | TGTGCCAGCAAGTTATTCCAGGGGGCGGACAATGAGCAGTTCTTC | CASKLFQGADNEQFF
NA | TRBJ2-7 | TRBV9 | NA | TGTGCCAGCAGTACTAGTGGGTACGAGCAGTACTTC | CASSTSGYEQYF
NA | TRBJ1-5 | TRBV19 | NA | TGTGCCAGTAGTATAGCGGAGAGCAATCAGCCCCAGCATTTT | CASSIAESNQPQHF
NA | TRBJ2-7 | TRBV27 | NA | TGTGCCAGCAGTTTATCAGGAGGGGGCTCCTACGAGCAGTACTTC | CASSLSGGGSYEQYF
TRBD1 | TRBJ2-2 | TRBV7-6 | once | TGTGCCAGCGCGTCCTGGGACAGGCTTAACACCGGGGAGCTGTTTTTT | CASASWDRLNTGELFF
NA | TRBJ2-7 | TRBV4-2 | NA | TGTGCCAGCAGCCAAGAAGGCGTTGAGGGTTACGAGCAGTACTTC | CASSQEGVEGYEQYF
NA | TRBJ2-7 | TRBV7-9 | NA | TGTGCCAGCAGTCCGGACAACCCTCGGGAGCAGTACTTC | CASSPDNPREQYF
NA | TRBJ2-7 | TRBV27 | NA | TGTGCCAGCAGTTCCCAGCTCGGGGCGCACTCCTACGAGCAGTACTTC | CASSSQLGAHSYEQYF
NA | TRBJ1-1 | TRBV7-9 | NA | TGTGCCAGCAGCTTAACCGAGAACACTGAAGCTTTCTTT | CASSLTENTEAFF
TRBD1 | TRBJ1-1 | TRBV4-2 | NA | TGTGCCAGCAGCCGGGGGACAGGGGGTACTGAAGCTTTCTTT | CASSRGTGGTEAFF
NA | TRBJ2-7 | TRBV7-8 | NA | TGTGCCAGCAGCTTGACTAGTTACTACGAGCAGTACTTC | CASSLTSYYEQYF
NA | TRBJ1-2 | TRBV29-1 | NA | TGCAGCGTTGATAGTAACTATGGCTACACCTTC | CSVDSNYGYTF
NA | TRBJ2-7 | TRBV27 | NA | TGTGCCAGCAGGGGCGGGAATCCCTACGAGCAGTACTTC | CASRGGNPYEQYF
NA | TRBJ2-7 | TRBV7-9 | once | TGTGCCAGCAGCTACACAGGGTACGAGCAGTACTTC | CASSYTGYEQYF
TRBD1 | TRBJ1-6 | TRBV4-2 | NA | TGTGCCAGCAGCCCCGGACAGGGGAGTTCACCCCTCCACTTT | CASSPGQGSSPLHF
TRBD1 | TRBJ1-4 | TRBV10-3 | NA | TGTGCCATCAGTGAGACAAAGGACAGGGATAATGAAAAACTGTTTTTT | CAISETKDRDNEKLFF
TRBD1 | TRBJ1-3 | TRBV5-1 | NA | TGCGCCAGCAGCTCTTCGACAGGGTCTGGAAACACCATATATTTT | CASSSSTGSGNTIYF
TRBD2 | TRBJ2-5 | TRBV7-2 | NA | TGTGCCAGCAGTCTACTAGCGGGACAAGAGACCCAGTACTTC | CASSLLAGQETQYF
NA | TRBJ1-4 | TRBV5-6 | NA | TGTGCCAGCAGCTTGGGCAGCATTGGTGAAAAACTGTTTTTT | CASSLGSIGEKLFF
NA | TRBJ2-5 | TRBV7-3 | NA | TGTGCCAGCAGCCTATATGCGGGCCGCCAAGAGACCCAGTACTTC | CASSLYAGRQETQYF
TRBD2 | TRBJ2-2 | TRBV14 | NA | TGTGCCAGCAGTCTCGTACTAGCGGGAGGAGGAAGCACCGGGGAGCTGTTTTTT | CASSLVLAGGGSTGELFF
NA | TRBJ2-1 | TRBV27 | NA | TGTGCCAGCAGAGGGCCGGAGAATGAGCAGTTCTTC | CASRGPENEQFF
NA | TRBJ1-1 | TRBV27 | NA | TGTGCCAGCAGTTTTTTTGGGACACCCGAAGCTTTCTTT | CASSFFGTPEAFF
TRBD2 | TRBJ2-7 | TRBV14 | NA | TGTGCCAGCAGTCGCCGGGCTAGCGGGAGAATGGTCCATTACGAGCAGTACTTC | CASSRRASGRMVHYEQYF
NA | TRBJ2-7 | TRBV19 | NA | TGTGCCAGTAGTATGGGGCTTCACTACGAGCAGTACTTC | CASSMGLHYEQYF
TRBD2 | TRBJ2-1 | TRBV10-1 | NA | TGCGCCAGCAGTGAGTGGCGGGGGAAGCCTCATGAGCAGTTCTTC | CASSEWRGKPHEQFF
NA | TRBJ2-2 | TRBV6-5 | NA | TGTGCCAGCAGTTACCAGGGGACCACAAACGGGGAGCTGTTTTTT | CASSYQGTTNGELFF
NA | TRBJ2-7 | TRBV28 | NA | TGTGCCAGCAGTTCCGGGACCACCCACGAGCAGTACTTC | CASSSGTTHEQYF
TRBD2 | TRBJ2-1 | TRBV9 | NA | TGTGCCAGCAGCGTAGTCCCAGGGCGGGAGGCTGAGAATGAGCAGTTCTTC | CASSVVPGREAENEQFF
NA | TRBJ2-7 | TRBV28 | NA | TGTGCCAGCAGTTTGAGGGGCAATGTCTACGAGCAGTACTTC | CASSLRGNVYEQYF
TRBD2 | TRBJ2-7 | TRBV15 | NA | TGTGCCACCAGAGGCCGACTAGCGGGGGGCTACGAGCAGTACTTC | CATRGRLAGGYEQYF
NA | TRBJ2-7 | TRBV19 | NA | TGTGCCAGTAGTATTCAAGCGACAAGCTCCTACGAGCAGTACTTC | CASSIQATSSYEQYF
NA | TRBJ1-1 | TRBV27 | NA | TGTGCCAGCAGTTGGGATATGGGGCTCGGTGAAGCTTTCTTT | CASSWDMGLGEAFF
NA | TRBJ1-5 | TRBV7-3 | NA | TGTGCCACCTCCTGCCCAGGGCAAATTCGTCAGCCCCAGCATTTT | CATSCPGQIRQPQHF
NA | TRBJ1-2 | TRBV6-5 | NA | TGTGCCAGCAGTGGAACCCCTGATGGCTACACCTTC | CASSGTPDGYTF
NA | TRBJ1-5 | TRBV5-1 | NA | TGCGCCAGAGCCCACATACAGGCCTCTAGTCAGCCCCAGCATTTT | CARAHIQASSQPQHF
NA | TRBJ1-1 | TRBV5-1 | NA | TGCGCCAGCAGTCTTTCGGCCAACACTGAAGCTTTCTTT | CASSLSANTEAFF
NA | TRBJ2-3 | TRBV2 | NA | TGTGCCAGCAAGGACCTCACAGATACGCAGTATTTT | CASKDLTDTQYF
TRBD1 | TRBJ2-2 | TRBV6-5 | once | TGTGCCAGCAGGGACAGGGGAAACACCGGGGAGCTGTTTTTT | CASRDRGNTGELFF
NA | TRBJ2-1 | TRBV27 | NA | TGTGCCAGCAGTTTTGATAGCTACAATGAGCAGTTCTTC | CASSFDSYNEQFF